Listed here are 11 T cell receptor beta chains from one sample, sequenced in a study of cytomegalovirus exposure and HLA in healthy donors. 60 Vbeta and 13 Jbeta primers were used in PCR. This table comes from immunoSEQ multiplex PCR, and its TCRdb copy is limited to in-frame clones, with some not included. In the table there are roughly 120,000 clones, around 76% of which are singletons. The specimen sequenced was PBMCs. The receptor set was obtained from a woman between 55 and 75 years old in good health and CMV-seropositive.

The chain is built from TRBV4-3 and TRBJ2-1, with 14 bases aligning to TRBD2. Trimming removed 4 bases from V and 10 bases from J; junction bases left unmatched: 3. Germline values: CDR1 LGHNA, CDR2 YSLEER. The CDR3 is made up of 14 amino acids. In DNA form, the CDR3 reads TGCGCCAGCAGCCGGGGACTAGCGGGAGACGAGCAGTTCTTC. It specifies CASSRGLAGDEQFF.

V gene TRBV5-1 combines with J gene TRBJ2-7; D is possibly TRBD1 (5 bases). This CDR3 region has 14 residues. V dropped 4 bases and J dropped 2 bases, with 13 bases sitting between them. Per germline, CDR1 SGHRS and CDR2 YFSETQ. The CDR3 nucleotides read TGCGCCAGCAGCCCAAGCAGGGTAACCTACGAGCAGTACTTC. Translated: CASSPSRVTYEQYF.

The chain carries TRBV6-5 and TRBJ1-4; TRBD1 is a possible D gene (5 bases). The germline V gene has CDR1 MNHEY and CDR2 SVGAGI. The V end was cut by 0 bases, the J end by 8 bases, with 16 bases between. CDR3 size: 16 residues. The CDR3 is CASSYSTSGVGEKLFF. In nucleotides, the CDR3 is TGTGCCAGCAGTTACTCGACGTCGGGGGTTGGGGAAAAACTGTTTTTT.

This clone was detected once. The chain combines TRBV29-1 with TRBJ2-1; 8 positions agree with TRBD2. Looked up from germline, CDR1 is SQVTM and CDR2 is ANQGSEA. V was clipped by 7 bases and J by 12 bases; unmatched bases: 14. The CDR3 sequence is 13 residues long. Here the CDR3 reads CSAALGLARWQFF. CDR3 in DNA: TGCAGCGCCGCGCTTGGACTAGCTCGGTGGCAGTTCTTC.

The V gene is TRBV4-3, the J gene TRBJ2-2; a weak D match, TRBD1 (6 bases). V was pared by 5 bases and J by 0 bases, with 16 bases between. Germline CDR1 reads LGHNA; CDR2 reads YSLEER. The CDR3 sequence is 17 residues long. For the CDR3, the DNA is TGCGCCAGCAGCAAAACGCCGGGACAACCGAACACCGGGGAGCTGTTTTTT. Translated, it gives CASSKTPGQPNTGELFF.

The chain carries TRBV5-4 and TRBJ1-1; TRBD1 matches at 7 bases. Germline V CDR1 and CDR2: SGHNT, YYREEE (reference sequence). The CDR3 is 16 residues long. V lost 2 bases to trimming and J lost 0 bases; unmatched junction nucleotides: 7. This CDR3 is CASSFVLGTVNTEAFF. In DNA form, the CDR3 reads TGTGCCAGCAGCTTTGTTCTTGGGACAGTGAACACTGAAGCTTTCTTT. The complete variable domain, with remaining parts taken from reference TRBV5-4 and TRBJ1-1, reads ETGVTQSPTHLIKTRGQQVTLRCSSQSGHNTVSWYQQALGQGPQFIFQYYREEENGRGNFPPRFSGLQFPNYSSELNVNALELDDSALYLCASSFVLGTVNTEAFFGQGTRLTVV.

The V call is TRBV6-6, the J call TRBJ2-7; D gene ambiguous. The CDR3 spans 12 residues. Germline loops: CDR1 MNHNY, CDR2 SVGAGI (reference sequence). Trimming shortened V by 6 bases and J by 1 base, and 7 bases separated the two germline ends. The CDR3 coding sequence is TGTGCCAGCAGGTCCAGATCCTACGAGCAGTACTTC. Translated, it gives CASRSRSYEQYF.

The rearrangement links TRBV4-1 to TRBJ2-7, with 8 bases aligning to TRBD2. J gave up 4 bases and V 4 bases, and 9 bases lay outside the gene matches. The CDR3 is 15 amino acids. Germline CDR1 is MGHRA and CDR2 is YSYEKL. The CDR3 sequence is CASSPRAGAHYEQYF. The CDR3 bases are TGCGCCAGCAGCCCCAGAGCGGGGGCACATTACGAGCAGTACTTC.

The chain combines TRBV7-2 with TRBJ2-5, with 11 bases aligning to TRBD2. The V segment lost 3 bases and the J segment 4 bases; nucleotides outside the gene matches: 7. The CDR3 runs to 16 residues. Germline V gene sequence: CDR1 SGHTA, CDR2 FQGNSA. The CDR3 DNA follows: TGTGCCAGCAGCTTCCTTAGCGGGGGGGCAGGAGAGACCCAGTACTTC. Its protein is CASSFLSGGAGETQYF. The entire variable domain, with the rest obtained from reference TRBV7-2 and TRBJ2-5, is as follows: GAGVSQSPSNKVTEKGKDVELRCDPISGHTALYWYRQSLGQGLEFLIYFQGNSAPDKSGLPSDRFSAERTGGSVSTLTIQRTQQEDSAVYLCASSFLSGGAGETQYFGPGTRLLVL.

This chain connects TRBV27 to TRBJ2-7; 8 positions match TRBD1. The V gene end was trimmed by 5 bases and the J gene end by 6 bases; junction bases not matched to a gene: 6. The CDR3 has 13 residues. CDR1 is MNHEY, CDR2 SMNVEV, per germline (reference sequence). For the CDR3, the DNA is TGTGCCAGCAGTATTCCGGGACAGGTCGAGCAGTACTTC. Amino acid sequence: CASSIPGQVEQYF.

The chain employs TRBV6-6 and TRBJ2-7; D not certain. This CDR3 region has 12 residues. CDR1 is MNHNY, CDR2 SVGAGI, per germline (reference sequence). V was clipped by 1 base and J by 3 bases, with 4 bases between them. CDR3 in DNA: TGTGCCAGCAGTTACTTGTACTACGAGCAGTACTTC. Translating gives CASSYLYYEQYF.